Reported below is one T cell receptor beta chain. What it binds is unknown. The CDR3 is made up of 15 amino acids. Each donor was healthy, and each was a bone marrow donor. The sample belongs to a study of cytomegalovirus exposure and HLA in healthy donors. Study-level points and caveats: Association of approximately 18,000 TCR beta sequences with HLA alleles was found at 0.05 false discovery rate in a later analysis.

Amplification used 60 Vbeta primers and 13 Jbeta primers. Profiling relied on immunoSEQ multiplex PCR, and the TCRdb table lists in-frame clones only, not all of them. The table has 120,000 or so clones, more than 65% seen once. This clonotype was obtained from a man younger than 45 in good health and CMV-seropositive. Specimen: PBMCs. This chain links TRBV21-1 with TRBJ2-1; the D segment call TRBD2 is taken from the table without a DNA check. TRBV21-1 corresponds to a pseudogene. The CDR3 DNA reads as TGTGCCAGCAGCAAAGGGCGGGACCCTCCTGGTGAGCAGTTCTTC. This translates into CASSKGRDPPGEQFF.